One and the same sample provided the 22 T cell receptor beta chains below, sequenced in a study of OX40 agonist ivuxolimab in advanced cancers. Sequencing was performed with immunoSEQ multiplex PCR; in TCRdb, only in-frame clones are kept and a portion is missing. Altogether some 79,000 clones are present, about 94% being singletons, with the ten largest covering around 0.46%. The sequencing used CD4+ or CD8+ T cells sorted from blood, collected in a trial of the OX40 agonist ivuxolimab. Source of these receptors: an adult with an advanced solid tumor such as melanoma, head and neck, liver or kidney cancer.

The V gene is TRBV5-1, the J gene TRBJ2-1; D unclear. The ends were cut back, 0 bases at V and 3 bases at J, with 10 bases in the middle. This CDR3 region has 15 residues. Germline CDR1 and CDR2: SGHRS and YFSETQ. The CDR3 sequence is CASSLVGHSYNEQFF. DNA of the CDR3: TGCGCCAGCAGCTTGGTAGGTCACAGCTACAATGAGCAGTTCTTC.

The J gene is TRBJ1-1, the V gene TRBV2; D remains unclear. The CDR3 covers 15 residues. V shed 4 bases and J shed 4 bases, with 16 bases lying between them. Germline V gene lookup returns CDR1 SNHLY and CDR2 FYNNEI. As DNA, the CDR3 is TGTGCCAGCAGTGGGACCGCGACGGCGGGCACTGAAGCTTTCTTT. Translation: CASSGTATAGTEAFF.

The chain combines TRBV18 with TRBJ2-3, with 10 bases lining up with TRBD2. Trimming removed 1 base from V and 4 bases from J; junction bases left unmatched: 2. The germline CDR1 and CDR2 sequences are KGHSH and LQKENI. The CDR3 has 15 residues. This CDR3 reads CASSPLAGGSDTQYF. The DNA for the CDR3 is TGTGCCAGCTCACCACTAGCGGGAGGATCAGATACGCAGTATTTT.

This clone was detected once. The chain uses TRBV7-9 and TRBJ1-3; maybe TRBD1 (5 bases). Germline CDR1 is SEHNR and CDR2 is FQNEAQ (reference sequence). The ends were cut back, 5 bases at V and 1 base at J, with 12 bases in the middle. The CDR3 extends over 15 amino acids. The CDR3 coding sequence is TGTGCCAGCAGCCCCGATCGGGGGTCTGGAAACACCATATATTTT. It specifies CASSPDRGSGNTIYF.

The chain links TRBV7-6 to TRBJ1-1; 7 nucleotides align to TRBD1. Germline trimming cut 6 bases from V and 6 bases from J; bases unmatched to any gene: 16. The CDR3 spans 16 residues. Germline V gene data show CDR1 as SGHVS and CDR2 as FNYEAQ. Here the CDR3 reads CASSQQTGRLSSEAFF. The CDR3 nucleotides are TGTGCCAGCAGTCAACAGACAGGGCGGCTGTCATCTGAAGCTTTCTTT.

The V gene is TRBV19, the J gene TRBJ2-1; perhaps TRBD1 as D (6 bases). Germline loops: CDR1 LNHDA, CDR2 SQIVND (reference sequence). The CDR3 loop spans 13 amino acids. V lost 5 bases and J 8 bases, leaving 13 bases between the germline ends. CDR3 sequence: CASSPAKGDEQFF. CDR3 DNA sequence: TGTGCCAGTAGTCCTGCAAAGGGGGATGAGCAGTTCTTC. The full variable domain, rest sourced from reference TRBV19 and TRBJ2-1, is DGGITQSPKYLFRKEGQNVTLSCEQNLNHDAMYWYRQDPGQGLRLIYYSQIVNDFQKGDIAEGYSVSREKKESFPLTVTSAQKNPTAFYLCASSPAKGDEQFFGPGTRLTVL.

The chain has TRBV19 and TRBJ2-2; 14 bases are a match to TRBD2. This CDR3 region has 20 residues. The ends lost 6 bases at V and 5 bases at J; junction bases unmatched: 17. Germline CDR1 and CDR2: LNHDA and SQIVND (reference sequence). CDR3 residues: CASSRSFSTGLAGGTGELFF. The CDR3 region has the DNA TGTGCCAGTAGCCGATCATTCTCCACTGGACTAGCGGGAGGTACCGGGGAGCTGTTTTTT.

The count of this clone is one. The V and J genes are TRBV18 and TRBJ1-2, with TRBD1 identical over 9 bases. Germline loops: CDR1 KGHSH, CDR2 LQKENI. The CDR3 spans 15 residues. V gave up 0 bases and J gave up 7 bases; unmatched junction bases: 6. The CDR3: CASSPPVATGGGYTF. The CDR3 DNA reads as TGTGCCAGCTCACCACCTGTTGCGACAGGGGGTGGCTACACCTTC.

The chain is built from TRBV19 and TRBJ2-5; no clear D gene. CDR1 is LNHDA, CDR2 SQIVND, per germline (reference sequence). V gave up 6 bases and J gave up 0 bases, with 5 bases separating them. CDR3 size: 12 residues. CDR3 in DNA: TGTGCCAGTAGGGCCCACCAAGAGACCCAGTACTTC. Translated, it gives CASRAHQETQYF.

This clone was seen just once. The V gene is TRBV5-1, the J gene TRBJ1-4; 7 bases are a match to TRBD1. Germline V lookup: CDR1 SGHRS, CDR2 YFSETQ. The J segment lost 8 bases and the V segment lost 0 bases, leaving 1 base of the junction unmatched. The CDR3 is 13 residues long. In nucleotides, the CDR3 is TGCGCCAGCAGCTTGGCAGGGGGAGAAAAACTGTTTTTT. It yields the protein CASSLAGGEKLFF.

The chain combines TRBV5-1 with TRBJ2-1; unclear D gene. Germline V gene sequence: CDR1 SGHRS, CDR2 YFSETQ. This CDR3 contains 13 residues. V was cut by 5 bases and J by 5 bases, with 11 bases left in between. The CDR3 region has the DNA TGCGCCAGCAGTCCGGGCACCCACAATGAGCAGTTCTTC. Protein product: CASSPGTHNEQFF.

The CDR3 bases are TGTGCCAGCAGTTTCTTACACGAGCAGTACTTC. It translates to CASSFLHEQYF. The chain has TRBV28 and TRBJ2-7; no clear D gene. The ends were cut back, 3 bases at V and 5 bases at J, with 5 bases in the middle. Per germline, CDR1 MDHEN and CDR2 SYDVKM. This CDR3 comprises 11 residues.

The gene calls are TRBV10-3 and TRBJ2-6; the match to TRBD1 covers 7 bases. Trimming took 6 bases from V and 4 from J; bases not matched to a gene: 9. Germline V gives CDR1 ENHRY, CDR2 SYGVKD. The CDR3 loop spans 16 amino acids. CDR3 nucleotide sequence: TGTGCCATCAGAAGACTTCAGGGGGAAGGGGCCAACGTCCTGACTTTC. Translation: CAIRRLQGEGANVLTF.

V gene TRBV6-1 combines with J gene TRBJ2-5, with D tentatively TRBD1 (6 bases). The CDR3 is made up of 15 amino acids. Germline V gives CDR1 MNHNS, CDR2 SASEGT. The V end was cut by 7 bases, the J end by 3 bases, with 18 bases between. In DNA form, the CDR3 reads TGTGCCAGCACCCAAGCTGGACAGCTAAAAGAGACCCAGTACTTC. This sequence encodes CASTQAGQLKETQYF.

Only one count was recorded for this clone. V is TRBV5-5 and J is TRBJ2-3; tentatively, D is TRBD1 or TRBD2 (5 bases each). Germline CDR1 and CDR2: SGHKS and YYEKEE (reference sequence). The V gene lost 7 bases and the J gene lost 1 base, with 16 bases spanning the gap. This CDR3 region has 15 residues. DNA for the CDR3: TGTGCCAGCTCGGATGGGGACCGACGCACAGATACGCAGTATTTT. Translation: CASSDGDRRTDTQYF.

J is TRBJ2-5 and V is TRBV6-1, with 12 bases that match TRBD1. CDR3 length: 14 amino acids. Germline assignment: CDR1 MNHNS and CDR2 SASEGT. V shed 4 bases, J shed 4 bases, and the junction held 1 base outside the gene matches. The CDR3 here is CASSAGQGAETQYF. The CDR3 DNA reads TGTGCCAGCAGTGCGGGACAGGGGGCAGAGACCCAGTACTTC.

The J gene is TRBJ2-5, the V gene TRBV7-6; no firm D call. Germline-derived CDR1 and CDR2 are SGHVS and FNYEAQ. The CDR3 length is 12 residues. Trimming removed 5 bases at V and 5 bases at J, with 9 bases between. The CDR3 nucleotides are TGTGCCAGCAGCAAAGGGTCTGAGACCCAGTACTTC. The encoded protein is CASSKGSETQYF.

The V and J genes are TRBV2 and TRBJ1-1; maybe TRBD1 (5 bases). CDR1 and CDR2 from the germline V gene are SNHLY and FYNNEI. The length of the CDR3 is 12 residues. V dropped 7 bases and J dropped 0 bases, with 6 bases sitting between them. CDR3 bases: TGTGCCAGCACAGGGATGAACACTGAAGCTTTCTTT. It encodes CASTGMNTEAFF.

The gene calls are TRBV11-3 and TRBJ2-5; D remains unclear. V lost 4 bases and J lost 3, with 15 bases in between. The CDR3 is 15 residues long. CDR1 SGHNT and CDR2 YENEEA come from the germline V gene. CDR3 sequence reads: CASSSGGPIKETQYF. DNA of the CDR3: TGTGCCAGCAGCTCCGGTGGCCCGATAAAAGAGACCCAGTACTTC.

V and J are TRBV10-2 and TRBJ1-3; a possible D gene is TRBD1 (5 bases). Trimming stripped 0 bases from V and 12 bases from J, with 9 bases between. CDR1 is WSHSY and CDR2 is SAAADI in the germline V gene. The CDR3 is made up of 12 amino acids. CDR3 in amino acids: CASSESGERIYF. CDR3 in DNA: TGCGCCAGCAGTGAGTCAGGGGAACGCATATATTTT.

The genes are TRBV11-2 and TRBJ1-6; 8 bases match TRBD1. Germline values: CDR1 SGHAT, CDR2 FQNNGV. CDR3 size: 14 residues. Unmatched junction bases numbered 7, after V lost 1 base and J lost 14 bases. As DNA, the CDR3 is TGTGCCAGCAGCTTAGCACAGGGGGTTCGATCCCTCCACTTT. It yields the protein CASSLAQGVRSLHF.

The genes are TRBV30 and TRBJ2-3; no reliable D call. CDR1 and CDR2 from the germline V gene are GTSNPN and SVGIG (reference sequence). Trimming pared 5 bases from V and 0 bases from J, leaving 15 bases between. The CDR3 is made up of 15 amino acids. CDR3 DNA sequence: TGTGCCTGGGGAGCAGAGACCCCTAGCACAGATACGCAGTATTTT. Its protein is CAWGAETPSTDTQYF.